This TCR beta chain was found in a study of shared clonotypes between healthy human individuals. Here immunoSEQ multiplex PCR was the method, and the copy in TCRdb shows in-frame clones only, minus some. The sample contains more than 2 million clones, 85% to 95% of which appear only once. The TCR sequence derives from a man between 18 and 29 years old in good health. What was sequenced was naive CD4+ T cells sorted from blood. Sample subset: CD45RA+ positively selected.

In DNA form, the CDR3 reads TGTGCCAGCAGCTTTGACAGGGGGATGAACACTGAAGCTTTCTTT. This sequence encodes CASSFDRGMNTEAFF. The V call is TRBV5-6, the J call TRBJ1-1; 9 bases are a match to TRBD1. Germline loops: CDR1 SGHDT, CDR2 YYEEEE. The ends lost 2 bases at V and 0 bases at J; junction bases unmatched: 2. The CDR3 is 15 amino acids.